These 2 T cell receptor beta chains share one sample of origin, sequenced in a study of shared clonotypes between healthy human individuals. Profiled with immunoSEQ multiplex PCR; TCRdb holds only in-frame clones, not every one. The sample carries about 2 million clones, about 95% recorded once. Selected positively for CCR7 and CD45RO-negative, naive CD8 cells excluded terminally differentiated effector memory CD45RA+ cells. Sequenced sample: naive CD8+ T cells sorted from blood. The receptors derive from a man aged 18 to 30 in good health.

Worth noting for this clone: The identical CDR3 is also encoded by other nucleotide sequences in the sample. In DNA, the CDR3 is TGTGCCAGCAGCTCGGGCAATGAGCAGTTCTTC. As protein: CASSSGNEQFF. The gene calls are TRBV5-4 and TRBJ2-1; D gene ambiguous. The germline V gene encodes CDR1 SGHNT and CDR2 YYREEE (reference sequence). Deletions cut 3 bases from V and 6 bases from J, with 4 bases between. CDR3 size: 11 residues.

In DNA form, the CDR3 reads TGTGCCACCAGCAGGGATCTTCCGGGACAAGGCTACAATGAGCAGTTCTTC. The encoded protein is CATSRDLPGQGYNEQFF. This rearrangement joins TRBV15 to TRBJ2-1, with a weak D call TRBD1 (6 bases). The V end was cut by 3 bases, the J end by 3 bases, with 18 bases between. This CDR3 has 17 residues. Germline V lookup: CDR1 LNHNV, CDR2 YYDKDF (reference sequence). The full variable domain, with the rest looked up from reference TRBV15 and TRBJ2-1, is DAMVIQNPRYQVTQFGKPVTLSCSQTLNHNVMYWYQQKSSQAPKLLFHYYDKDFNNEADTPDNFQSRRPNTSFCFLDIRSPGLGDTAMYLCATSRDLPGQGYNEQFFGPGTRLTVL.